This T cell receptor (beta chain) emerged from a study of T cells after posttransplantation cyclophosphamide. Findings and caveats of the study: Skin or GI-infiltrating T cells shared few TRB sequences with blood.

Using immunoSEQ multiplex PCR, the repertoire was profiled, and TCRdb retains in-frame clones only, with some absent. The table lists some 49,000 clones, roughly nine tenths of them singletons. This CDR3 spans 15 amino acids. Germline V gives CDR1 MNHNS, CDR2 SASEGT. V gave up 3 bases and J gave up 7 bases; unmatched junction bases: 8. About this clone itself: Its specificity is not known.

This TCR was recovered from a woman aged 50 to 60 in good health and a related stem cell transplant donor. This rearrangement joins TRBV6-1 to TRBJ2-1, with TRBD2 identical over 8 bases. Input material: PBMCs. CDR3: CASSDPSGRFNEQFF. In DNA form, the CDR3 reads TGTGCCAGCAGTGATCCCAGCGGGAGATTTAATGAGCAGTTCTTC.